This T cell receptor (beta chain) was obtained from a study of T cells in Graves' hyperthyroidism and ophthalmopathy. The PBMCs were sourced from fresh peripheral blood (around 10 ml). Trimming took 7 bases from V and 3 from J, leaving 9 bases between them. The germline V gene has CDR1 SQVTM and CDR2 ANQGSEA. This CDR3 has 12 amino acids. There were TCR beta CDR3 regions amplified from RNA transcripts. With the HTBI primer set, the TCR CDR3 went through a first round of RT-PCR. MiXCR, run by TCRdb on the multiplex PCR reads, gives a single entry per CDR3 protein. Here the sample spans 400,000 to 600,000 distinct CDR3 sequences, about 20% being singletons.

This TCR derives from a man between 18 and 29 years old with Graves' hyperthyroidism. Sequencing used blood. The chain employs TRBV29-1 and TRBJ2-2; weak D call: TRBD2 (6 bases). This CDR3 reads CSGGEDTGELFF. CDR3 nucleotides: TGCAGCGGGGGGGAGGACACCGGGGAGCTGTTTTTT.